This TCR beta chain was recorded in a study of T cell responses to AZD1222 COVID-19 vaccine. Germline CDR1 and CDR2: SGHRS and YFSETQ. The CDR3 has 14 residues. The V end was cut by 4 bases, the J end by 0 bases, with 10 bases between. Only in-frame clones appear in the TCRdb table, and some are missing; sequencing was by immunoSEQ multiplex PCR. The sample carries 120,000 or so clones, roughly 86% recorded once. The starting material was peripheral blood, obtained on day 0 of AZD1222 vaccination. This TCR was recovered from an adult in good health. The chain is built from TRBV5-1 and TRBJ1-1, with a weak D call TRBD1 (6 bases). The CDR3 nucleotides are TGCGCCAGCAGCCCGCACAGGGTGAACACTGAAGCTTTCTTT. It translates to CASSPHRVNTEAFF.